These 15 T cell receptor beta chains share one sample of origin, sequenced in a study of blood T cells in healthy people across ages. A second PCR, run for about 7 to 11 cycles, used a sample-barcoded 5' primer plus a J-beta primer mix. TCRdb processed the 5' RACE reads anew with MiXCR; each CDR3 protein has one entry. The sample has over a million distinct CDR3 sequences, 40% to 45% seen once. The sequenced sample was blood. Receptor source: a woman younger than 30 in good health.

The chain carries TRBV7-9 and TRBJ1-2; 9 bases agree with TRBD1. The trim removed 5 bases at V and 2 bases at J, leaving 6 bases unmatched. This CDR3 contains 15 residues. CDR1 is SEHNR and CDR2 is FQNEAQ in the germline V gene (reference sequence). The CDR3 region has the DNA TGTGCCAGCAGCACCTGGACAGGGGTGAACTATGGCTACACCTTC. Its translation: CASSTWTGVNYGYTF.

This chain connects TRBV4-1 to TRBJ1-1; no reliable D call. The germline gives CDR1 MGHRA, CDR2 YSYEKL. This CDR3 is built from 16 residues. The V gene lost 1 base and the J gene lost 4 bases, with 16 bases spanning the gap. The CDR3 sequence: CASSQVNRLEGTEAFF. The DNA of the CDR3 is TGCGCCAGCAGCCAAGTTAACAGACTAGAGGGCACTGAAGCTTTCTTT.

This clonotype was seen a few times. This chain connects TRBV20-1 to TRBJ2-5; no clear D. The J call could be wrong; TRBJ2-7 is a better fit for the DNA end. Germline CDR1 DFQATT, CDR2 SNEGSKA (reference sequence). This CDR3 comprises 12 residues. The CDR3 DNA reads TGCAGTGCTAGAGACTCGAACTACGAGCAGTACTTC. Translated: CSARDSNYEQYF.

This clonotype was counted only a few times. The chain joins TRBV27 to TRBJ2-1; TRBD2 matches at 9 bases. The CDR3 is 16 amino acids. V lost 5 bases to trimming and J lost 7 bases; unmatched junction nucleotides: 12. The germline V gene encodes CDR1 MNHEY and CDR2 SMNVEV (reference sequence). The CDR3 here is CASSREGSGGKNEQFF. DNA of the CDR3: TGTGCCAGCAGTCGCGAGGGTAGCGGGGGAAAAAATGAGCAGTTCTTC.

This clonotype was counted between two and nine times. This chain links TRBV20-1 with TRBJ2-2; D call uncertain. Trimming pared 1 base from V and 0 bases from J, leaving 9 bases between. Per germline, CDR1 DFQATT and CDR2 SNEGSKA (reference sequence). This CDR3 has 15 amino acids. The CDR3 sequence: CSARVGVPNTGELFF. Written as DNA, the CDR3 is TGCAGTGCTAGAGTCGGAGTTCCGAACACCGGGGAGCTGTTTTTT.

This clonotype was counted only a few times. The rearrangement joins TRBV5-1 to TRBJ1-2; the D is unclear. The CDR3 consists of 12 residues. Trimming pared 2 bases from V and 10 bases from J, leaving 12 bases between. CDR1 and CDR2 from the germline V gene are SGHRS and YFSETQ. CDR3 nucleotide sequence: TGCGCCAGCAGCTTTGACGGACCCCTCTACACCTTC. Translated: CASSFDGPLYTF.

V gene TRBV4-2 combines with J gene TRBJ2-4; a weak D match, TRBD2 (6 bases). The tail of the sequence fits TRBJ2-7 better, so the J call may be wrong. Germline V CDR1 and CDR2: LGHNA, YNFKEQ. CDR3 length equals 18 residues. The CDR3 region has the DNA TGTGCCAGCAGCCAAGATCCTCGAGCGGGCGAGGGGAGGTACGAGCAGTACTTC. Protein product: CASSQDPRAGEGRYEQYF.

The rearrangement links TRBV10-3 to TRBJ2-1; TRBD2 matches 10 bases. The trim removed 8 bases at V and 7 bases at J, leaving 8 bases unmatched. CDR3 length: 14 amino acids. The germline CDR1 and CDR2 sequences are ENHRY and SYGVKD. The CDR3 spells CAIRDSGGGNEQFF. CDR3 DNA: TGTGCCATCCGGGACAGCGGGGGGGGGAATGAGCAGTTCTTC.

This sequence joins TRBV3-1 and TRBJ2-1; D tentatively reads TRBD1 or TRBD2 (6 bases each). V dropped 0 bases and J dropped 8 bases, with 23 bases sitting between them. Germline values: CDR1 LGHDT, CDR2 YNNKEL (reference sequence). This CDR3 contains 18 residues. In DNA, the CDR3 is TGTGCCAGCAGCCAAGATTATCCACGGGGGCGCATCAGGGATGAGCAGTTCTTC. Translation gives CASSQDYPRGRIRDEQFF.

The chain links TRBV4-1 to TRBJ2-2; weak D call: TRBD1 (6 bases). V was trimmed by 1 base and J by 6 bases, leaving 9 bases between them. Germline V lookup: CDR1 MGHRA, CDR2 YSYEKL. This CDR3 is 14 amino acids long. CDR3 sequence (DNA): TGCGCCAGCAGCCAAGCCCAGGGGTCCGGGGAGCTGTTTTTT. Protein sequence: CASSQAQGSGELFF.

CDR3 coding DNA: TGTGCCTGGAGTGTAGGGAGTGGGGTTCTTGGCTCCTACAATGAGCAGTTCTTC. Translating it yields CAWSVGSGVLGSYNEQFF. The chain links TRBV30 to TRBJ2-1; D possibly corresponds to TRBD2 (5 bases). Trimming took 0 bases from V and 0 from J, leaving 18 bases between them. Germline assignment: CDR1 GTSNPN and CDR2 SVGIG (reference sequence). This CDR3 is built from 18 residues.

The rearrangement links TRBV2 to TRBJ2-5; no definite D call. Germline lookup yields CDR1 SNHLY and CDR2 FYNNEI. Deletions cut 7 bases from V and 1 base from J, with 4 bases between. The CDR3 has 11 residues. The CDR3 nucleotides read TGTGCCAGCACAGTCCAAGAGACCCAGTACTTC. Translated: CASTVQETQYF.

The chain couples TRBV7-9 to TRBJ2-2; 9 nucleotides align to TRBD2. Germline V gives CDR1 SEHNR, CDR2 FQNEAQ (reference sequence). CDR3 length: 13 residues. Trimming at V came to 7 bases and at J to 8 bases, leaving 5 bases not matched to a gene. The CDR3 DNA follows: TGTGCCAGCAACGTAGCGGGAGCGGGGGAGCTGTTTTTT. Its translation: CASNVAGAGELFF. Full variable domain (outside the CDR3, taken from reference TRBV7-9 and TRBJ2-2): DTGVSQNPRHKITKRGQNVTFRCDPISEHNRLYWYRQTLGQGPEFLTYFQNEAQLEKSRLLSDRFSAERPKGSFSTLEIQRTEQGDSAMYLCASNVAGAGELFFGEGSRLTVL.

This clonotype was picked up a small number of times. The chain has TRBV24-1 and TRBJ1-2; possibly TRBD1 for D (6 bases). Per germline, CDR1 KGHDR and CDR2 SFDVKD. This CDR3 spans 16 amino acids. V was shortened by 5 bases and J by 2 bases, with 17 bases between the two germline ends. The CDR3 DNA sequence: TGTGCCACCAGTGCCTCAAGGACAGCCTTAAACTATGGCTACACCTTC. It specifies CATSASRTALNYGYTF.

In the case of this clonotype: Germline is not matched at one junction end, which may reflect a read error. The chain carries TRBV20-1 and TRBJ1-5; no definite D call. In germline, CDR1 is DFQATT, CDR2 SNEGSKA (reference sequence). The CDR3 consists of 16 residues. The CDR3: CSTRDIAGTDNQPQHF. CDR3 in DNA: TGCAGTACTAGAGATATTGCAGGAACCGACAATCAGCCACAGCATTTT.